Listed here are 2 T cell receptor beta chains from one sample, sequenced in a study of T cells in Graves' hyperthyroidism and ophthalmopathy. Amplification targeted TCR beta CDR3 regions from RNA transcripts. First-round RT-PCR targeting the TCR CDR3 was performed with the HTBI primer set. TCRdb re-called the multiplex PCR reads through MiXCR, storing one row per CDR3 protein. Seen here are more than 150,000 distinct CDR3 sequences, about 15% observed once, and the top ten hold roughly 30%. The sample comprised blood. The receptors shown here come from a woman between 45 and 65 years old with Graves' hyperthyroidism.

This clonotype was counted ten times or more. The CDR3 DNA sequence: TGTGCCAGCAGCCGCCCGGGATTAGGGCTAGCGGGACAAGAGACCCAGTACTTC. Its protein is CASSRPGLGLAGQETQYF. J is TRBJ2-5 and V is TRBV28; 9 bases match TRBD2. CDR3 size: 18 residues. Germline trimming cut 6 bases from V and 2 bases from J; bases unmatched to any gene: 16. Germline V CDR1 and CDR2: MDHEN, SYDVKM. Supplemented by reference TRBV28 and TRBJ2-5, the full variable domain reads DVKVTQSSRYLVKRTGEKVFLECVQDMDHENMFWYRQDPGLGLRLIYFSYDVKMKEKGDIPEGYSVSREKKERFSLILESASTNQTSMYLCASSRPGLGLAGQETQYFGPGTRLLVL.

This clonotype was picked up many times. CDR3: CASRGVPGQGLGGQYF. CDR3 nucleotides: TGTGCCAGCAGGGGGGTCCCGGGACAGGGACTGGGTGGGCAGTACTTC. This sequence joins TRBV25-1 and TRBJ2-7; 9 bases are shared with TRBD1. The CDR3 length is 16 residues. The germline CDR1 and CDR2 sequences are MGHDK and SYGVNS. V lost 6 bases to trimming and J lost 9 bases; unmatched junction nucleotides: 18.